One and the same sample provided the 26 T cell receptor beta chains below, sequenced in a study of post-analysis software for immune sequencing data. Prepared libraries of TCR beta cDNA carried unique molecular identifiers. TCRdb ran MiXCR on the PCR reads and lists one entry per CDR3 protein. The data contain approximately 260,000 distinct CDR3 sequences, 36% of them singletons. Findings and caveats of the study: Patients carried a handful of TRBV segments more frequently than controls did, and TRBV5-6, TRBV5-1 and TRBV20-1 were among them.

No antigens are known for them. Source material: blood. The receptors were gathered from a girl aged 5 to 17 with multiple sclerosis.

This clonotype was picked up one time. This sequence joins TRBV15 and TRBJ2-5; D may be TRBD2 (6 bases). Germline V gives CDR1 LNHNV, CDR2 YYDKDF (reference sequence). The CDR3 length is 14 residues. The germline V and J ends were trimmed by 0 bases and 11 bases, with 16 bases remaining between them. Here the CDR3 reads CATSRDLRGGEQYF. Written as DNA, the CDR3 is TGTGCCACCAGCAGAGATCTCCGAGGAGGGGAGCAGTACTTC.

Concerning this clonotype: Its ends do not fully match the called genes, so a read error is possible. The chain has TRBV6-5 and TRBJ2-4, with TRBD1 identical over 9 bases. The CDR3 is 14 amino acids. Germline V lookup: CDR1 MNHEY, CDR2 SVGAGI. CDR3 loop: CTSSLTGGLDIQYF. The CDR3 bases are TGTACCAGCAGTCTCACAGGGGGCTTAGACATTCAGTACTTC.

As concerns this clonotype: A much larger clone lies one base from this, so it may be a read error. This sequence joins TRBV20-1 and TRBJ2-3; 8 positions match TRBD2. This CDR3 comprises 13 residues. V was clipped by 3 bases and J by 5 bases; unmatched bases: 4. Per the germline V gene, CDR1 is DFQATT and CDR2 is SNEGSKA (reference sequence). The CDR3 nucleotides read TGCAGTGCTAGCGGGAGGGCCGAAGATACGCAGTATTTT. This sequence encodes CSASGRAEDTQYF.

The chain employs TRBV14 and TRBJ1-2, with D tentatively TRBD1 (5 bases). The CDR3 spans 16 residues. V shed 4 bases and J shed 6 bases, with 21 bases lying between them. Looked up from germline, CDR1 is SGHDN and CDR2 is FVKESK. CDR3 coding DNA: TGTGCCAGCAGCCCTTTCATCGTTGGAACGGGGGATGGCTACACCTTC. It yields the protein CASSPFIVGTGDGYTF.

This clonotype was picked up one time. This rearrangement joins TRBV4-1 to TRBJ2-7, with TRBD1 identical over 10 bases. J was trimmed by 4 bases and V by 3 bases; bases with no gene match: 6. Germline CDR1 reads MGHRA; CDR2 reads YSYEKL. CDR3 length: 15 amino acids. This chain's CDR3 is CASSQGQGRGYEQYF. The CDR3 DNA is TGCGCCAGCAGCCAGGGACAGGGGAGAGGGTACGAGCAGTACTTC.

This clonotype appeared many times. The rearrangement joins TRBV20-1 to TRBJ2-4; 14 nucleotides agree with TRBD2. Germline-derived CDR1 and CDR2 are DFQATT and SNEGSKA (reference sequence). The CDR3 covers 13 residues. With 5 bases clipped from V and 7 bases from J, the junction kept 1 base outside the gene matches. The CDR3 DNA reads TGCAGTGCTGGGACTAGCGGGAGCAACATTCAGTACTTC. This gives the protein CSAGTSGSNIQYF.

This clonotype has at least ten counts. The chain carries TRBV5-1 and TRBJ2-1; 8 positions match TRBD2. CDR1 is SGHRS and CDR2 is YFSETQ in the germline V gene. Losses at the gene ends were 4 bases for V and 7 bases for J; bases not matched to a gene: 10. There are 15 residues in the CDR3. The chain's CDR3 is CASSPSGRISNEQFF. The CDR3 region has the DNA TGCGCCAGCAGCCCGAGCGGGAGAATTTCGAATGAGCAGTTCTTC.

The CDR3 nucleotides are TGTGCCAGCACACGTTTAGAGGGTGAGCAGTACTTC. Translation: CASTRLEGEQYF. The chain carries TRBV6-6 and TRBJ2-5; maybe TRBD2 (5 bases). Germline V gene lookup returns CDR1 MNHNY and CDR2 SVGAGI (reference sequence). V was shortened by 7 bases and J by 11 bases, with 17 bases between the two germline ends. This CDR3 spans 12 amino acids.

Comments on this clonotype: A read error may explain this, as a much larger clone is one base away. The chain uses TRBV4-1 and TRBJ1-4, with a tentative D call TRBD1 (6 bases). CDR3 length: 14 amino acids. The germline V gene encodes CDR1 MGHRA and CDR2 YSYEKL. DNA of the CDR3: TGCGCCAGCGGCCAGGACAGCTCCGGGAGTGATCTGTTTTTT. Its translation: CASGQDSSGSDLFF.

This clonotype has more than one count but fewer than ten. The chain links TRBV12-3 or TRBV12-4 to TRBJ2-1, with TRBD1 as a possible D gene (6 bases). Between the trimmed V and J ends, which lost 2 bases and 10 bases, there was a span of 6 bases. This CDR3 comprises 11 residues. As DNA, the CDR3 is TGTGCCAGCAGTTTACAGGGGGAGCAGTTCTTC. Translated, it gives CASSLQGEQFF.

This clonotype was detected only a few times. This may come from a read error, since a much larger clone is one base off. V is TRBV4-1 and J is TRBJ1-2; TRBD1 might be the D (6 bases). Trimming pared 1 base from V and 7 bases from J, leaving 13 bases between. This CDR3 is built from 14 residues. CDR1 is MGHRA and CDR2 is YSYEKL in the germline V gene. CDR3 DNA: TGCGCCAGCAGCCAAGTGGGGCAGGGGAGTGGCTACACCTTC. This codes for CASSQVGQGSGYTF.

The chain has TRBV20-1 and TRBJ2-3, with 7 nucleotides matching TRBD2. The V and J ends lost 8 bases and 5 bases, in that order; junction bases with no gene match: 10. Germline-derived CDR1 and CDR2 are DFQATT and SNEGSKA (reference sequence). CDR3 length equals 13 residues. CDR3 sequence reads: CSRLARKGDTQYF. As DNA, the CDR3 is TGCAGTCGACTAGCCCGGAAGGGAGATACGCAGTATTTT.

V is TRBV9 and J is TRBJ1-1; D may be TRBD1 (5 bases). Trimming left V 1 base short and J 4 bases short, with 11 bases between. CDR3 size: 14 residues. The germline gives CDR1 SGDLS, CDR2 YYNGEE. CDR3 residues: CASSVMGEATEAFF. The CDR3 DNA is TGTGCCAGCAGCGTAATGGGGGAAGCCACTGAAGCTTTCTTT.

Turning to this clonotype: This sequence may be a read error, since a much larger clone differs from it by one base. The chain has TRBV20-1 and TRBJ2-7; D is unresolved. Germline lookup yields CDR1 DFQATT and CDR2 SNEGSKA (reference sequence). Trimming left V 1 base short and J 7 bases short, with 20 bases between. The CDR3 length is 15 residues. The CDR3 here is CSARGGSAWIHEQYF. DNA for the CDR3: TGCAGTGCTAGAGGCGGCTCAGCGTGGATCCATGAGCAGTACTTC.

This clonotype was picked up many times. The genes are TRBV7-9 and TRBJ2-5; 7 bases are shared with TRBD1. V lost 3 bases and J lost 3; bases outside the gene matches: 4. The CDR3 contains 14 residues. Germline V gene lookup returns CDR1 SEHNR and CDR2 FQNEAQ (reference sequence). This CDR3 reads CASSLPGTEETQYF. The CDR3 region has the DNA TGTGCCAGCAGCTTGCCCGGGACAGAAGAGACCCAGTACTTC.

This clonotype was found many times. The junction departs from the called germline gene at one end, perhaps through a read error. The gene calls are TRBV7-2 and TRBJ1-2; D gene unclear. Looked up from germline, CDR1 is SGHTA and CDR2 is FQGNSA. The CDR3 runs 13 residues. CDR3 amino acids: CASGLDSNYGYTF. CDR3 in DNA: TGTGCCAGCGGCTTGGATTCTAACTATGGCTACACCTTC. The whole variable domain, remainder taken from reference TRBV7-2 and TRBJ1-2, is GAGVSQSPSNKVTEKGKDVELRCDPISGHTALYWYRQSLGQGLEFLIYFQGNSAPDKSGLPSDRFSAERTGGSVSTLTIQRTQQEDSAVYLCASGLDSNYGYTFGSGTRLTVV.

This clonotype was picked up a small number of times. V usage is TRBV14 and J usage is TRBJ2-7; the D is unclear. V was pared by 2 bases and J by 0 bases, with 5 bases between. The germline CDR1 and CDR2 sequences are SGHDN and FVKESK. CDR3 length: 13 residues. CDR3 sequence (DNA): TGTGCCAGCAGCCAACCAAACTCCTACGAGCAGTACTTC. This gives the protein CASSQPNSYEQYF. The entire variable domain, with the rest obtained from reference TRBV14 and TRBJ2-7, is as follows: EAGVTQFPSHSVIEKGQTVTLRCDPISGHDNLYWYRRVMGKEIKFLLHFVKESKQDESGMPNNRFLAERTGGTYSTLKVQPAELEDSGVYFCASSQPNSYEQYFGPGTRLTVT.

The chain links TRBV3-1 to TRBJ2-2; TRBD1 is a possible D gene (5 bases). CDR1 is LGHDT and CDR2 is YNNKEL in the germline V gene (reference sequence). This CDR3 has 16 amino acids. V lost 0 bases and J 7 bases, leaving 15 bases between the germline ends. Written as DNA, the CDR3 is TGTGCCAGCAGCCAAGAAGGGGTTGGACCGAGCGGGGAGCTGTTTTTT. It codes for CASSQEGVGPSGELFF.

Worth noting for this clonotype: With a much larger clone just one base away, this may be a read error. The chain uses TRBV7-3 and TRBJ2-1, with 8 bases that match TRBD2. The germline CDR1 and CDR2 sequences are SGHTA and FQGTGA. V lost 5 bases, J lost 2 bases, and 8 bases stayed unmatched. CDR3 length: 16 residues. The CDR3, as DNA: TGTGCCAGCAGCGGCCAAAGCGGGGGACCCTACAATGAGCAGTTCTTC. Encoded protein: CASSGQSGGPYNEQFF.

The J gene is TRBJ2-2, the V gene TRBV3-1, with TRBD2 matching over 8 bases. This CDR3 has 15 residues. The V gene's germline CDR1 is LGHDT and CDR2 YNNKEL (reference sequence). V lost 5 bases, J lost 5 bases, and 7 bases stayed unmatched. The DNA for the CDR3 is TGTGCCAGCAGCAGAGGAGCGGGGGAAACCGGGGAGCTGTTTTTT. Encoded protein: CASSRGAGETGELFF.

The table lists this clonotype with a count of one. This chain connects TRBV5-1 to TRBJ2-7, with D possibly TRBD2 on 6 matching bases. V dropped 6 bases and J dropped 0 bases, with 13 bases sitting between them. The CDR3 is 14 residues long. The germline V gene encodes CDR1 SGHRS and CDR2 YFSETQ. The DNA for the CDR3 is TGCGCCAGCACCAGGGAGGTCGGCTCCTACGAGCAGTACTTC. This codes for CASTREVGSYEQYF.

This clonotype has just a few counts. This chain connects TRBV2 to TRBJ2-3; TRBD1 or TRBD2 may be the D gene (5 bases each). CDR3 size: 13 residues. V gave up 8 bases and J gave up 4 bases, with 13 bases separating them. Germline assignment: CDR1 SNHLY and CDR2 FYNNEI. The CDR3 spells CASRFGTADTQYF. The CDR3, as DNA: TGTGCCAGCCGTTTCGGGACCGCAGATACGCAGTATTTT.

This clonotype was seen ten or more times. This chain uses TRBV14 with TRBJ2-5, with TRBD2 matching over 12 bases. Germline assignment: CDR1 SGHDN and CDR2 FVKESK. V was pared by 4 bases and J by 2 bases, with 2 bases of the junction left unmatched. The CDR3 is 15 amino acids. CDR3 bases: TGTGCCAGCAGCCGTGGACTAGCGGGGCAAGAGACCCAGTACTTC. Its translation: CASSRGLAGQETQYF.

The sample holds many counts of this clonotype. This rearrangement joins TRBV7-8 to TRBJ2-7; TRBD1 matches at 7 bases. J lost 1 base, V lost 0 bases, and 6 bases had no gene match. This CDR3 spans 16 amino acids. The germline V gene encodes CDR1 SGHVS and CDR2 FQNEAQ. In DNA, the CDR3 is TGTGCCAGCAGCTTAGCCCCGAGGACAGGTTCCTACGAGCAGTACTTC. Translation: CASSLAPRTGSYEQYF.

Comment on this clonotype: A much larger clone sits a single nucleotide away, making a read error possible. CDR3 region: CSVEDPKRQGSYGYTF. The CDR3 DNA reads as TGCAGCGTTGAAGACCCGAAGCGACAGGGGAGCTATGGCTACACCTTC. The chain joins TRBV29-1 to TRBJ1-2; 8 bases map to TRBD1. The length of the CDR3 is 16 residues. Germline V CDR1 and CDR2: SQVTM, ANQGSEA. V lost 0 bases to trimming and J lost 4 bases; unmatched junction nucleotides: 10.

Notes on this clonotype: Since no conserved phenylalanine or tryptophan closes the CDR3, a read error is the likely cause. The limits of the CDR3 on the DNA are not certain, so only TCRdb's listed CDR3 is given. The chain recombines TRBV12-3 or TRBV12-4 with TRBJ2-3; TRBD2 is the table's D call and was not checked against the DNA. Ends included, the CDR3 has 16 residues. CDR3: CASSATSGGRADTQYS.